This T cell receptor (beta chain) was sequenced in a study of cytomegalovirus exposure and HLA in healthy donors. The germline V gene encodes CDR1 MDHEN and CDR2 SYDVKM. With V trimmed by 4 bases and J by 2 bases, 14 bases remained unmatched. This CDR3 is 19 amino acids long. PCR involved 60 Vbeta and 13 Jbeta primers. Some clones are missing from TCRdb's copy, which holds only in-frame ones; the method was immunoSEQ multiplex PCR. The table has under 80,000 clones, about 70% seen once; the top ten hold 2% to 2.5%. The sequence came from a woman in her 30s in good health and CMV-seronegative. The chain joins TRBV28 to TRBJ1-4, with 9 bases aligning to TRBD1. The sample consisted of PBMCs. CDR3 sequence reads: CASSSYSAKGQGTNEKLFF. The CDR3 nucleotides are TGTGCCAGCAGTTCATATAGCGCCAAAGGACAGGGGACTAATGAAAAACTGTTTTTT.